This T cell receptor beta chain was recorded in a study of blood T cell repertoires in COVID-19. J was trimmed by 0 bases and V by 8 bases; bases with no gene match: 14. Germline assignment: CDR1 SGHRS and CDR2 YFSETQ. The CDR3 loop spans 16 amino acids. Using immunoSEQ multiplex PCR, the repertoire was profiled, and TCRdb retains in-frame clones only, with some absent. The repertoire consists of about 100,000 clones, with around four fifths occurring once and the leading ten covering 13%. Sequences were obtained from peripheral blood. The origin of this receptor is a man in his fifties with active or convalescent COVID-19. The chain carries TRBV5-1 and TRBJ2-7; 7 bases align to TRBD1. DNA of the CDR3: TGCGCCAGTAAGCTTGGACCGGGACAGTCCTCCTACGAGCAGTACTTC. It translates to CASKLGPGQSSYEQYF.